These 32 T cell receptor beta chains were sequenced from one sample in a study of cytomegalovirus exposure and HLA in healthy donors. The PCR ran on 60 Vbeta and 13 Jbeta primers. Sequenced by immunoSEQ multiplex PCR; TCRdb stores in-frame clones only, minus some. The table lists roughly 180,000 clones, under 9.5% of them singletons, with 1% to 1.5% in the top ten. Sequencing used PBMCs. These receptors all stem from a woman in her twenties or thirties in good health and CMV-seropositive.

This clone turned up a few times. The chain combines TRBV7-9 with TRBJ1-1; the match to TRBD1 covers 7 bases. This CDR3 has 18 amino acids. CDR1 is SEHNR and CDR2 is FQNEAQ in the germline V gene (reference sequence). Trimming cost V 1 base and J 1 base; bases outside gene matches: 12. This CDR3 is CASSLGAPRGTANTEAFF. The CDR3 DNA reads as TGTGCCAGCAGCTTAGGGGCTCCCCGTGGGACAGCGAACACTGAAGCTTTCTTT.

This chain uses TRBV5-5 with TRBJ1-2, with D unresolved. The CDR3 consists of 15 residues. Trimming removed 0 bases at V and 4 bases at J, with 13 bases between. Germline CDR1 SGHKS, CDR2 YYEKEE (reference sequence). The CDR3 is CASSLGAGTVYGYTF. The CDR3 coding sequence is TGTGCCAGCAGCTTGGGAGCAGGTACAGTCTATGGCTACACCTTC.

This clone has a handful of counts. The V and J genes are TRBV7-9 and TRBJ1-2; D may be TRBD1 (5 bases). Trimming removed 1 base from V and 7 bases from J, with 7 bases in between. The CDR3 length is 12 residues. Germline V lookup: CDR1 SEHNR, CDR2 FQNEAQ (reference sequence). For the CDR3, the DNA is TGTGCCAGCAGCTTAGTAGGGGCTGGCTACACCTTC. It translates to CASSLVGAGYTF.

This chain links TRBV5-8 with TRBJ1-4; D may be TRBD1 (5 bases). The CDR3 consists of 14 residues. The germline V and J ends were trimmed by 4 bases and 4 bases, with 11 bases remaining between them. In germline, CDR1 is SGHTS, CDR2 YDEGEE. The CDR3 loop is CASSPQGGNEKLFF. The CDR3 DNA reads as TGTGCCAGCAGCCCCCAGGGTGGTAATGAAAAACTGTTTTTT.

This clone was detected only a few times. The chain carries TRBV30 and TRBJ1-5; 7 bases agree with TRBD1. The CDR3 is 14 residues long. Per germline, CDR1 GTSNPN and CDR2 SVGIG (reference sequence). The ends lost 3 bases at V and 2 bases at J; junction bases unmatched: 4. In nucleotides, the CDR3 is TGTGCCTGGAGCGCGACAGGGTGCAATCAGCCCCAGCATTTT. This codes for CAWSATGCNQPQHF.

The V and J genes are TRBV29-1 and TRBJ2-5; TRBD1 agrees at 12 bases. Germline CDR1 SQVTM, CDR2 ANQGSEA. This CDR3 region has 14 residues. V was clipped by 6 bases and J by 5 bases; unmatched bases: 7. The CDR3 protein is CSVGQGAQRETQYF. CDR3 bases: TGCAGCGTGGGACAGGGGGCGCAGCGGGAGACCCAGTACTTC.

J is TRBJ2-7 and V is TRBV28; TRBD1 might be the D (5 bases). Trimming left V 5 bases short and J 0 bases short, with 14 bases between. CDR3 length: 15 amino acids. The germline CDR1 and CDR2 sequences are MDHEN and SYDVKM. The CDR3 here is CASSLFIGVSYEQYF. The CDR3 DNA sequence: TGTGCCAGCAGTCTCTTCATAGGGGTCTCCTACGAGCAGTACTTC.

This clone showed up just a few times. The V and J genes are TRBV6-5 and TRBJ1-2, with D possibly being TRBD1 (6 bases). The CDR3 has 13 residues. In germline, CDR1 is MNHEY, CDR2 SVGAGI. V lost 3 bases and J lost 8, with 13 bases in between. The CDR3 nucleotides are TGTGCCAGCAGTTATACAGGGAATCGCGGCTACACCTTC. This sequence encodes CASSYTGNRGYTF.

This clone was detected only a few times. The J gene is TRBJ2-7, the V gene TRBV7-9, with 7 nucleotides matching TRBD1. This CDR3 contains 13 residues. Trimming cost V 8 bases and J 2 bases; bases outside gene matches: 6. Germline CDR1 SEHNR, CDR2 FQNEAQ (reference sequence). The CDR3 here is CASQGTVPYEQYF. CDR3 sequence (DNA): TGTGCCAGCCAGGGGACAGTTCCCTACGAGCAGTACTTC.

The chain employs TRBV6-5 and TRBJ2-7; the match to TRBD2 covers 14 bases. CDR3 size: 15 residues. The germline gives CDR1 MNHEY, CDR2 SVGAGI. Germline trimming cut 6 bases from V and 7 bases from J; bases unmatched to any gene: 8. CDR3 nucleotide sequence: TGTGCCAGCAGCCGCTCGGGACTAGCGGGAGAAGAGCAGTACTTC. Amino acids: CASSRSGLAGEEQYF.

There are a few counts of this clone. The chain combines TRBV7-9 with TRBJ2-7; D might be TRBD2 (5 bases). The germline gives CDR1 SEHNR, CDR2 FQNEAQ (reference sequence). The CDR3 is made up of 17 amino acids. Trimming took 4 bases from V and 7 from J, leaving 26 bases between them. The CDR3 DNA follows: TGTGCCAGCAGCTCAAAATCCACGGACTTCTGGGTCCGAGAGCAGTACTTC. Translated: CASSSKSTDFWVREQYF. The complete variable domain, with remaining parts taken from reference TRBV7-9 and TRBJ2-7, reads DTGVSQNPRHKITKRGQNVTFRCDPISEHNRLYWYRQTLGQGPEFLTYFQNEAQLEKSRLLSDRFSAERPKGSFSTLEIQRTEQGDSAMYLCASSSKSTDFWVREQYFGPGTRLTVT.

J is TRBJ1-5 and V is TRBV7-2; TRBD1 agrees at 10 bases. The germline gives CDR1 SGHTA, CDR2 FQGNSA. V dropped 7 bases and J dropped 6; count of bases not matched to a gene: 6. The CDR3 runs to 14 residues. CDR3 DNA: TGTGCCAGCACCTCGGACAGGGGGGCTCAGCCCCAGCATTTT. Amino acids: CASTSDRGAQPQHF.

The chain has TRBV12-5 and TRBJ2-5, with TRBD2 matching over 15 bases. The CDR3 is 18 residues long. Germline values: CDR1 LGHNT, CDR2 FRNRAP. V lost 1 base to trimming and J lost 0 bases; unmatched junction nucleotides: 3. The CDR3 sequence is CASGLGGLAGGYQETQYF. In DNA, the CDR3 is TGTGCTAGTGGTTTGGGGGGACTAGCGGGAGGTTACCAAGAGACCCAGTACTTC.

This clone has just a few counts. CDR3 nucleotide sequence: TGCGCCAGCAGCTTGGGTCCAGGGGGTGAGGCTTTCTTT. Protein: CASSLGPGGEAFF. This sequence joins TRBV5-1 and TRBJ1-1; 7 nucleotides agree with TRBD1. Germline CDR1 SGHRS, CDR2 YFSETQ. Trimming took 0 bases from V and 11 from J; bases not matched to a gene: 7. CDR3 length: 13 amino acids. Full variable domain (remainder filled in from reference TRBV5-1 and TRBJ1-1): KAGVTQTPRYLIKTRGQQVTLSCSPISGHRSVSWYQQTPGQGLQFLFEYFSETQRNKGNFPGRFSGRQFSNSRSEMNVSTLELGDSALYLCASSLGPGGEAFFGQGTRLTVV.

This clone was recorded a few times. This chain connects TRBV7-2 to TRBJ1-4; D ambiguous. The CDR3 loop spans 15 amino acids. The V gene lost 1 base and the J gene lost 8 bases, with 14 bases spanning the gap. CDR1 SGHTA and CDR2 FQGNSA come from the germline V gene. CDR3 nucleotides: TGTGCCAGCAGCTTAGATTCCGGGAGGAACGAAAAACTGTTTTTT. Translated, it gives CASSLDSGRNEKLFF.

V is TRBV19 and J is TRBJ2-1, with 9 bases lining up with TRBD2. With V trimmed by 7 bases and J by 7 bases, 8 bases remained unmatched. Germline-derived CDR1 and CDR2 are LNHDA and SQIVND (reference sequence). The length of the CDR3 is 14 residues. CDR3 nucleotides: TGTGCCAGTAACGTAGCGGGAGAGAGGAATGAGCAGTTCTTC. Protein sequence: CASNVAGERNEQFF. The variable domain in full, with the rest retrieved from reference TRBV19 and TRBJ2-1, is DGGITQSPKYLFRKEGQNVTLSCEQNLNHDAMYWYRQDPGQGLRLIYYSQIVNDFQKGDIAEGYSVSREKKESFPLTVTSAQKNPTAFYLCASNVAGERNEQFFGPGTRLTVL.

The V gene is TRBV5-1, the J gene TRBJ1-1, with 7 positions matching TRBD1. The trim removed 0 bases at V and 7 bases at J, leaving 9 bases unmatched. The length of the CDR3 is 15 residues. Germline V CDR1 and CDR2: SGHRS, YFSETQ. DNA for the CDR3: TGCGCCAGCAGCTTGGAGACAGGGTATCGTAATGAAGCTTTCTTT. Its translation is CASSLETGYRNEAFF.

This clone has a handful of counts. The J gene is TRBJ1-5, the V gene TRBV9; D not resolved. CDR3 length: 13 amino acids. Germline assignment: CDR1 SGDLS and CDR2 YYNGEE. Trimming removed 1 base from V and 9 bases from J, with 11 bases in between. The CDR3 reads CASSVRMGAPQHF. CDR3 DNA sequence: TGTGCCAGCAGCGTACGCATGGGAGCGCCCCAGCATTTT.

V usage is TRBV5-6 and J usage is TRBJ2-2, with 7 bases matching TRBD1. The CDR3 is 15 amino acids. Germline V CDR1 and CDR2: SGHDT, YYEEEE. After removal of 3 bases from V and 2 bases from J, the junction contained 4 bases not matched to a gene. CDR3 residues: CASSYRQGNTGELFF. CDR3 in DNA: TGTGCCAGCAGCTACCGACAGGGTAACACCGGGGAGCTGTTTTTT.

This clone has a handful of counts. The J gene is TRBJ2-6, the V gene TRBV5-1; TRBD1 might be the D (5 bases). Germline lookup yields CDR1 SGHRS and CDR2 YFSETQ. V was trimmed by 4 bases and J by 0 bases, leaving 11 bases between them. The length of the CDR3 is 16 residues. For the CDR3, the DNA is TGCGCCAGCAGCATACAGGCGAGCTCTGGGGCCAACGTCCTGACTTTC. It translates to CASSIQASSGANVLTF.

This clone was found a few times. The rearrangement links TRBV4-2 to TRBJ2-7; 8 nucleotides agree with TRBD2. This CDR3 contains 16 residues. V lost 4 bases to trimming and J lost 2 bases; unmatched junction nucleotides: 10. Per germline, CDR1 LGHNA and CDR2 YNFKEQ. The CDR3 loop reads CASSRLLAEDTYEQYF. Written as DNA, the CDR3 is TGTGCCAGCAGCCGATTACTAGCGGAAGATACCTACGAGCAGTACTTC.

This clone has a handful of counts. The J gene is TRBJ1-5, the V gene TRBV9, with 7 bases fitting TRBD1. J gave up 6 bases and V 2 bases, and 2 bases lay outside the gene matches. The CDR3 contains 13 residues. The germline gives CDR1 SGDLS, CDR2 YYNGEE. This chain's CDR3 is CASSVGTVQPQHF. The CDR3 DNA is TGTGCCAGCAGCGTCGGGACAGTTCAGCCCCAGCATTTT. Drawing the rest from reference TRBV9 and TRBJ1-5, the complete variable domain is DSGVTQTPKHLITATGQRVTLRCSPRSGDLSVYWYQQSLDQGLQFLIQYYNGEERAKGNILERFSAQQFPDLHSELNLSSLELGDSALYFCASSVGTVQPQHFGDGTRLSIL.

This clone occurred a few times. V usage is TRBV4-1 and J usage is TRBJ1-2; D possibly corresponds to TRBD1 (5 bases). The CDR3 is made up of 15 amino acids. V was shortened by 3 bases and J by 2 bases, with 13 bases between the two germline ends. Germline V gene sequence: CDR1 MGHRA, CDR2 YSYEKL. CDR3 region: CASSQSGAHNYGYTF. The DNA for the CDR3 is TGCGCCAGCAGCCAGTCTGGGGCCCACAACTATGGCTACACCTTC.

This clone occurred a few times. The chain has TRBV5-6 and TRBJ2-3, with 10 positions matching TRBD2. CDR3 length equals 16 residues. Looked up from germline, CDR1 is SGHDT and CDR2 is YYEEEE. V shed 3 bases, J shed 0 bases, and the junction held 4 bases outside the gene matches. This chain's CDR3 is CASSWTSGGSTDTQYF. Written as DNA, the CDR3 is TGTGCCAGCAGCTGGACTAGCGGAGGGAGCACAGATACGCAGTATTTT.

The CDR3 sequence is CASSQDQGPRPVFF. DNA of the CDR3: TGCGCCAGCAGCCAAGATCAGGGGCCCCGACCGGTTTTCTTT. The V and J genes are TRBV4-1 and TRBJ1-1; weak D call: TRBD1 (6 bases). Germline CDR1 and CDR2: MGHRA and YSYEKL. This CDR3 has 14 residues. V lost 0 bases to trimming and J lost 13 bases, with 18 bases between them.

The table lists this clone with a few counts. The V and J genes are TRBV9 and TRBJ1-2, with D hard to call. The ends were cut back, 3 bases at V and 3 bases at J, with 15 bases in the middle. Germline V gene data show CDR1 as SGDLS and CDR2 as YYNGEE. The CDR3 is made up of 15 amino acids. The CDR3 DNA sequence: TGTGCCAGCAGCGAAGAGGGAGGGTTGGACTATGGCTACACCTTC. As protein: CASSEEGGLDYGYTF.

This clone has only a few counts. This chain links TRBV4-1 with TRBJ1-1; D is unresolved. The germline gives CDR1 MGHRA, CDR2 YSYEKL. V lost 4 bases to trimming and J lost 2 bases, with 11 bases between them. This CDR3 is 14 amino acids long. The chain's CDR3 is CASSRSTVNTEAFF. CDR3 DNA: TGCGCCAGCAGCCGAAGTACGGTTAACACTGAAGCTTTCTTT.

The chain couples TRBV15 to TRBJ2-5, with D possibly being TRBD2 (6 bases). CDR1 LNHNV and CDR2 YYDKDF come from the germline V gene (reference sequence). The V end lost 0 bases, the J end lost 2 bases, and 10 bases lay between the germline ends. The CDR3 contains 15 residues. The CDR3 sequence is CATSRDLATQETQYF. In DNA form, the CDR3 reads TGTGCCACCAGCAGAGACCTAGCGACTCAAGAGACCCAGTACTTC.

This clone turned up a few times. The CDR3 DNA reads as TGCAGCGTTGAATTCAGGTTTGCTAACTATGGCTACACCTTC. Its translation is CSVEFRFANYGYTF. This chain joins TRBV29-1 and TRBJ1-2; no clear D. This CDR3 is built from 14 residues. Germline CDR1 and CDR2: SQVTM and ANQGSEA. Trimming shortened V by 2 bases and J by 0 bases, and 10 bases separated the two germline ends.

The rearrangement links TRBV10-2 to TRBJ2-7, with 10 bases identical to TRBD1. V was pared by 6 bases and J by 0 bases, with 5 bases of the junction left unmatched. The CDR3 loop spans 15 amino acids. Germline V lookup: CDR1 WSHSY, CDR2 SAAADI. The CDR3 sequence: CASRSGQGSSYEQYF. In nucleotides, the CDR3 is TGCGCCAGCAGATCGGGACAGGGGAGCTCCTACGAGCAGTACTTC.

This clone was recorded many times. The V gene is TRBV2, the J gene TRBJ2-3; 10 bases map to TRBD2. Losses at the gene ends were 2 bases for V and 4 bases for J; bases not matched to a gene: 12. The CDR3 totals 18 residues. In germline, CDR1 is SNHLY, CDR2 FYNNEI. The chain's CDR3 is CASSEQREGRLSPDTQYF. CDR3 in DNA: TGTGCCAGCAGTGAACAGCGGGAGGGCCGATTATCCCCAGATACGCAGTATTTT.

This chain links TRBV11-2 with TRBJ1-2; 7 bases map to TRBD1. Germline assignment: CDR1 SGHAT and CDR2 FQNNGV. The CDR3 totals 14 residues. Losses at the gene ends were 5 bases for V and 5 bases for J; bases not matched to a gene: 8. The CDR3 spells CASSPGTASYGYTF. The CDR3 nucleotides read TGTGCCAGCAGCCCCGGGACAGCAAGTTATGGCTACACCTTC.